Here is one TCR beta chain with its context. Antigen unknown. The CDR3 totals 16 residues. Per the germline V gene, CDR1 is SGHNT and CDR2 is YYREEE (reference sequence). The trim removed 1 base at V and 5 bases at J, leaving 11 bases unmatched. This sample was included in a study of cytomegalovirus exposure and HLA in healthy donors. Overall study results and limits: A likely sequencing artifact accounted for one observed cluster of highly shared sequence variants.

Primers: 60 Vbeta forward and 13 Jbeta reverse. Original data processing: Later work found 80 million or so unique TCR beta chains, with 9.5 million to 11 million shared. Generated by immunoSEQ multiplex PCR, the TCRdb table keeps only in-frame clones and is missing some. From that table come the V and J calls and clone size; the DNA was used to work out D and trimming. Among under 200,000 clones, 84% were seen once, and the ten largest hold 1.9%. The V gene is TRBV5-4, the J gene TRBJ1-2; TRBD1 aligns across 7 bases. The sequenced sample was PBMCs. This clonotype originated in a man aged 18 to 30 in good health and CMV-seronegative. The chain's CDR3 is CASSLSRGLSSYGYTF. In DNA, the CDR3 is TGTGCCAGCAGCTTGAGCAGGGGGTTGAGTTCGTATGGCTACACCTTC.